The following is a T cell receptor beta chain sequence with its context. The data are from a study of blood T cell repertoires in COVID-19. One Seattle source followed patients from active infection through their disease course. Measured with immunoSEQ multiplex PCR; TCRdb has only the in-frame clones, and not every one. The table has 250,000 to 300,000 clones, around nine tenths seen once. This CDR3 has 13 amino acids. Trimming removed 3 bases from V and 4 bases from J, with 11 bases in between. Germline V gene sequence: CDR1 SGHRS, CDR2 YFSETQ. Sequencing used peripheral blood. The J gene is TRBJ2-7, the V gene TRBV5-1, with D perhaps matching TRBD2 (5 bases). This clonotype was obtained from a woman aged 70 to 79 with COVID-19, enrolled during active disease. CDR3 sequence: CASSSGRGYEQYF. The CDR3 DNA follows: TGCGCCAGCAGCTCCGGTCGGGGTTACGAGCAGTACTTC.